This is a list of T cell receptor beta chains from one sample in a study of T cell responses to AZD1222 COVID-19 vaccine. The data were produced by immunoSEQ multiplex PCR, yet TCRdb's version contains in-frame clones alone and is incomplete. The sample holds 150,000 or so clones, around 87% seen once. Material: peripheral blood, obtained 28 days after the second AZD1222 dose. The receptors stem from an adult who received the AZD1222 COVID-19 vaccine. CDR3s include the opening cysteine and the closing phenylalanine or tryptophan. The D gene is left open where the match is weak. A clone size is listed for some rows: how often the clone was seen (once, few, many), or a class if it is expanded.

>TRBJ2-1|TRBD2|NA|TRBV5-1
CASSTTSASNEQFF
TGCGCCAGCAGCACTACTAGCGCCAGCAATGAGCAGTTCTTC
>TRBJ2-2|TRBD2|NA|TRBV27
CASSPRLAGVFSNTGELFF
TGTGCCAGCAGTCCCCGGCTAGCGGGAGTTTTTTCGAACACCGGGGAGCTGTTTTTT
>TRBJ2-5|TRBD1|NA|TRBV2
CASSIRGQGMGETQYF
TGTGCCAGCAGTATTAGGGGACAGGGAATGGGGGAGACCCAGTACTTC
>TRBJ1-6|NA|NA|TRBV3-1/TRBV3-2
CASSQVLQGQSPLHF
TGTGCCAGCAGCCAAGTTTTGCAGGGTCAATCACCCCTCCACTTT
>TRBJ2-1|TRBD2|NA|TRBV10-3
CAIMTSGRSNEQFF
TGTGCCATCATGACTAGCGGGAGGTCTAATGAGCAGTTCTTC
>TRBJ1-2|NA|NA|TRBV4-3
CASSSGGAGYEAGSGYTF
TGCGCCAGCAGCTCCGGGGGGGCAGGGTATGAGGCCGGGTCGGGCTACACCTTC
>TRBJ1-6|NA|NA|TRBV5-5
CASSLGKGALHF
TGTGCCAGCAGCCTGGGCAAGGGGGCCCTCCACTTT
>TRBJ2-7|TRBD1|NA|TRBV28
CASRPDRGLAYEQYF
TGTGCCAGCAGACCGGACAGGGGGTTAGCCTACGAGCAGTACTTC
>TRBJ2-1|TRBD2|once|TRBV6-4
CASSAKLAGLNEQFF
TGTGCCAGCAGTGCGAAACTAGCGGGACTTAATGAGCAGTTCTTC
>TRBJ2-1|TRBD2|NA|TRBV5-3
CARSFSFSGRAAEQFF
TGTGCCAGAAGCTTCTCTTTTAGCGGGAGGGCGGCGGAGCAGTTCTTC
>TRBJ2-7|TRBD2|NA|TRBV3-1/TRBV3-2
CASSTSGDYEQYF
TGTGCCAGCTCGACTAGCGGAGACTACGAGCAGTACTTC
>TRBJ2-5|TRBD2|few|TRBV19
CASSKPGLGSETQYF
TGTGCCAGTAGTAAACCGGGACTAGGGTCCGAGACCCAGTACTTC
>TRBJ2-1|NA|NA|TRBV19
CASSIDSGRAYNEQFF
TGTGCCAGTAGTATAGATTCCGGGAGAGCCTACAATGAGCAGTTCTTC
>TRBJ1-6|NA|NA|TRBV4-3
CASSQDVGLRNSPLHF
TGCGCCAGCAGCCAAGATGTAGGGCTTCGGAATTCACCCCTCCACTTT
>TRBJ2-3|TRBD2|NA|TRBV2
CASRGAFGEGADTQYF
TGTGCCAGCAGGGGAGCCTTCGGGGAGGGAGCAGATACGCAGTATTTT